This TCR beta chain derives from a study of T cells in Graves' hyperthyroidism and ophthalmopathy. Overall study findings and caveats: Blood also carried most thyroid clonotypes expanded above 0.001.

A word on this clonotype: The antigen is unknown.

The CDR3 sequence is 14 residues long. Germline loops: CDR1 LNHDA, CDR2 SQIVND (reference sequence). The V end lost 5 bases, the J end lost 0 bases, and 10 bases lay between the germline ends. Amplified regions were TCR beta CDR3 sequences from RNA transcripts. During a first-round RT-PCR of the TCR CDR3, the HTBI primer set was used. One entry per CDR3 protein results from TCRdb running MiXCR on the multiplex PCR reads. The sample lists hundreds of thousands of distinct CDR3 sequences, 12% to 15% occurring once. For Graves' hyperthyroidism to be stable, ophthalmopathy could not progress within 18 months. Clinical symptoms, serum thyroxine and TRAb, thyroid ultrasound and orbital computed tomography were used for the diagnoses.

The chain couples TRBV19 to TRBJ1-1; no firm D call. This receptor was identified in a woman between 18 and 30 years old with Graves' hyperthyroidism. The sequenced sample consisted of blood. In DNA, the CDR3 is TGTGCCAGTAGTGGACGCGCCATGAACACTGAAGCTTTCTTT. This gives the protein CASSGRAMNTEAFF.